The T cell receptor (beta chain) under discussion was sequenced for a study of cytomegalovirus exposure and HLA in healthy donors. Overall study: The roughly 120 million unique TCR beta sequences, from roughly 180 million T cells, were found by an earlier analysis. Of 350 to 400 genotyped donors, more than 75% grouped in the Caucasian-associated ancestry cluster.

Only a few counts were recorded for this clone. Germline-derived CDR1 and CDR2 are LNHDA and SQIVND (reference sequence). V gave up 3 bases and J gave up 11 bases; unmatched junction bases: 15. There are 16 residues in the CDR3. The primer mix had 60 Vbeta and 13 Jbeta primers. In the source study's methods: There were about 80 million unique TCR beta chains by a later count, and approximately 10 million of them were shared. Sequencing used immunoSEQ multiplex PCR; TCRdb keeps in-frame clones, though not all of them. Clonal size and the V and J genes are those of that table, whereas D and trimming came from the DNA. The repertoire holds about 250,000 clones, with roughly 70% as singletons.

This receptor was taken from a female donor in good health and CMV-seronegative. The sample was PBMCs. This chain connects TRBV19 to TRBJ2-5, with 10 bases identical to TRBD2. DNA of the CDR3: TGTGCCAGTAGTATTGGGAGGGCTAGCGGGAGTGTTGAGCAGTACTTC. It is translated as CASSIGRASGSVEQYF.